Listed below are T cell receptor beta chains from one sample, sequenced in a study of cytomegalovirus exposure and HLA in healthy donors. Only in-frame clones appear in the TCRdb table, and some are missing; sequencing was by immunoSEQ multiplex PCR. The table lists some 200,000 clones, roughly 79% of them singletons. Material for sequencing was PBMCs. All receptors derive from a woman in her 30s in good health and CMV-seropositive. Each CDR3 is given with its conserved first and last residue. The order of the fields is clone size, J gene, D gene, V gene, CDR3 protein, CDR3 DNA. D genes are given only for firm matches. Where a row states a size, it is once, few, many or the class of an expanded clone; other rows omit it.

>.|TRBJ2-2|TRBD2|TRBV15
CATSRDTSGGAAGELFF
TGTGCCACCAGCAGAGATACTAGCGGGGGGGCCGCCGGGGAGCTGTTTTTT
>.|TRBJ1-2|.|TRBV28
CASSLPGNYGYTF
TGTGCCAGCAGTTTACCAGGGAACTATGGCTACACCTTC
>once|TRBJ2-4|TRBD1|TRBV10-3
CAISESEVQGSAKNIQYF
TGTGCCATCAGTGAGTCAGAGGTACAGGGGTCGGCCAAAAACATTCAGTACTTC
>.|TRBJ1-2|.|TRBV5-1
CASSSGWVGYTF
TGCGCCAGCAGCTCGGGTTGGGTTGGCTACACCTTC
>.|TRBJ1-5|.|TRBV10-3
CAISDLENQPQHF
TGTGCCATCAGTGACCTAGAAAATCAGCCCCAGCATTTT
>.|TRBJ1-2|.|TRBV5-1
CASSLSLGGYTF
TGCGCCAGCAGCTTGTCCCTAGGAGGCTACACCTTC
>few|TRBJ1-5|.|TRBV19
CASSIERQGTQHF
TGTGCCAGTAGTATAGAACGGCAGGGCACCCAGCATTTT
>.|TRBJ2-3|TRBD1|TRBV7-9
CASSLEQGLTQYF
TGTGCCAGCAGCTTAGAACAGGGGTTGACGCAGTATTTT
>once|TRBJ2-5|.|TRBV5-4
CASSLFPGNPSPQETQYF
TGTGCCAGCAGCTTGTTTCCGGGGAACCCCTCCCCTCAAGAGACCCAGTACTTC
>.|TRBJ1-2|.|TRBV11-2
CASSLVRVGSGYTF
TGTGCCAGCAGCTTAGTAAGGGTAGGGAGCGGCTACACCTTC
>.|TRBJ1-1|.|TRBV29-1
CSVAGVGSTEAFF
TGCAGCGTTGCCGGGGTTGGGAGCACTGAAGCTTTCTTT
>.|TRBJ2-1|.|TRBV6-6
CASSYWSGGQNEQFF
TGTGCCAGCAGTTATTGGTCGGGGGGCCAGAATGAGCAGTTCTTC
>.|TRBJ1-2|TRBD1|TRBV28
CASSSMTGIYGYTF
TGTGCCAGCAGTTCAATGACAGGGATCTATGGCTACACCTTC
>.|TRBJ1-2|.|TRBV7-8
CASSLGLGANYGYTF
TGTGCCAGCAGCTTAGGTCTGGGAGCTAACTATGGCTACACCTTC
>few|TRBJ2-7|.|TRBV5-4
CASSLVPGGTYEQYF
TGTGCCAGCAGCTTGGTTCCCGGAGGGACCTACGAGCAGTACTTC
>.|TRBJ2-7|.|TRBV7-9
CASRQPVGDEQYF
TGTGCCAGCAGACAACCCGTGGGAGACGAGCAGTACTTC
>.|TRBJ1-6|TRBD1|TRBV30
CAWSLGQGSRSHSPLHF
TGTGCCTGGAGCCTAGGACAGGGGAGTCGGAGTCATTCACCCCTCCACTTT
>.|TRBJ1-1|.|TRBV27
CASSFYTGRNTEAFF
TGTGCCAGCAGTTTTTATACAGGGAGGAACACTGAAGCTTTCTTT
>.|TRBJ2-1|.|TRBV7-9
CASSLLAFNEQFF
TGTGCCAGCAGCTTACTAGCGTTCAATGAGCAGTTCTTC
>.|TRBJ1-2|TRBD1|TRBV5-4
CASMGYRGWNYGYTF
TGTGCCAGCATGGGGTACAGGGGGTGGAACTATGGCTACACCTTC
>.|TRBJ1-1|.|TRBV7-9
CAGSLVGIVAEAFF
TGTGCCGGCAGCTTAGTCGGGATCGTCGCTGAAGCTTTCTTT
>.|TRBJ2-7|.|TRBV30
CAWSKPGLYYEQYF
TGTGCCTGGAGCAAACCGGGACTCTACTACGAGCAGTACTTC
>once|TRBJ1-1|.|TRBV30
CAWSGMDQTSF
TGTGCCTGGAGTGGAATGGACCAGACTAGTTTT
>.|TRBJ2-7|TRBD2|TRBV5-4
CASSLPSGTTYEQYF
TGTGCCAGCAGCTTGCCTAGCGGGACTACCTACGAGCAGTACTTC
>.|TRBJ2-2|TRBD2|TRBV6-4
CASSEASGFTGELFF
TGTGCCAGCAGTGAAGCTAGCGGATTCACCGGGGAGCTGTTTTTT
>.|TRBJ1-5|.|TRBV19
CASAFQGGNQPQHF
TGTGCCAGTGCTTTTCAGGGTGGAAATCAGCCCCAGCATTTT
>.|TRBJ2-7|.|TRBV28
CASSPRGGLSTGNPYEQYF
TGTGCCAGCAGCCCTCGTGGGGGGTTATCGACAGGGAATCCCTACGAGCAGTACTTC
>.|TRBJ1-4|.|TRBV30
CAWSLGGDRNEKLFF
TGTGCCTGGAGCCTTGGGGGGGATCGTAATGAAAAACTGTTTTTT
>.|TRBJ1-1|.|TRBV29-1
CSVERGGKAEAFF
TGCAGCGTTGAACGGGGGGGGAAAGCTGAAGCTTTCTTT
>.|TRBJ1-5|TRBD1|TRBV6-1
CASSETGGWNQPQHF
TGTGCCAGCAGTGAAACAGGGGGCTGGAATCAGCCCCAGCATTTT
>.|TRBJ2-2|TRBD2|TRBV19
CATAGAQELFF
TGTGCCACGGCGGGAGCCCAGGAGCTGTTTTTT
>few|TRBJ1-2|.|TRBV30
CAWSVRGGAGYGYTF
TGTGCCTGGAGTGTACGTGGGGGCGCGGGCTATGGCTACACCTTC